This T cell receptor (beta chain) is drawn from a study of CD8 T cells in Susac syndrome. Random hexamers were used to reverse transcribe about 0.45 to 1 ug of RNA. Using its own MiXCR run on the immunoSEQ multiplex PCR reads, TCRdb lists one record per CDR3 protein. Seen here are around 130,000 distinct CDR3 sequences, nearly 95% observed once, and the top ten hold 0.09% to 0.15%. The TEMRA cells underwent FACS enrichment, while the CD8+ and CD4+ T cells underwent negative isolation. The sample taken for sequencing was CD4+ T cells from PBMCs. This sequence originates from a human donor in good health.

CDR3 DNA sequence: TGCAGCGTTGACGAGTTTTTGCGCAGAGGTTCGTATGGCTACACCTTC. It codes for CSVDEFLRRGSYGYTF. The chain combines TRBV29-1 with TRBJ1-2; no clear D. This CDR3 region has 16 residues. Germline loops: CDR1 SQVTM, CDR2 ANQGSEA. V lost 3 bases, J lost 5 bases, and 22 bases lay in between.